This T cell receptor beta chain was sequenced for a study of blood T cell repertoires in COVID-19 (dated by TCRdb to the early 2020s). General notes on the study: Samples from collaborators originated in the United States, Italy and Spain and spanned both the acute and convalescent phases of COVID-19. The prospective study material was composed of cDNA or gDNA derived from T cells, B-cell-depleted T cells, or PBMCs. Deeply sampled blood TCRbeta repertoires from subjects exposed to, actively infected with, or recovered from COVID-19 were included in the dataset. The repertoires were made available in a free public database intended to serve as a resource for research on the immune response to SARS-CoV-2. The samples were drawn from two sources: the first 160 participants of the ongoing ImmuneRACE study, and 950 to 1,500 subjects contributed by 6 global collaborators. Sample metadata almost always included a de-identified subject ID, COVID-19 status, age in years and sex. HLA class I and class II types, where available, came from metadata supplied by the sample provider rather than from assay-based typing.

TCRbeta CDR3 regions were amplified from genomic DNA by means of the immunoSEQ Assay, a bias-controlled multiplex PCR. As for the original processing: The number of nucleated cells in each sample was estimated by amplification of reference gene primers within the assay. To quantify the absolute abundance of each unique TCRbeta CDR3 rearrangement, sequence reads were collapsed and filtered. For each sample, productive Simpson clonality was calculated by taking the square root of Simpson's diversity index across productive rearrangements. In its TCRdb copy, this immuneACCESS table keeps in-frame sequences only and misses some clones. Where compared with another copy, unresolved V genes explain less than half of these, and the others have no known cause. V and J calls plus clone size are reproduced from that table; the DNA served to infer D and trimming. The sample table lists about 150,000 clones, approximately 84% of them with a count of one. 8% to 9% of the sample comes from the top ten.

In the case of this clone: The antigen it recognizes is unknown. Nothing much larger sits one base from this clone, and base qualities are not available.

The CDR3 runs 16 residues from the cysteine to the phenylalanine. CDR3 DNA only is kept here, 48 bases in frame from base 1. The germline V gene gives CDR1 as MGHRA and CDR2 as YSYEKL. The junction carries 17 bases between V and J, which are trimmed by 4 bases and 2 bases respectively. Results and caveats for the whole study, not just this receptor: Clinical and demographic metadata were provided uncurated, with the amount varying by source and participant.

One collaborating source in Seattle enrolled patients during active infection and followed them longitudinally through the course of disease. Whole blood was collected in K2EDTA tubes by collaborating institutions according to the institutions' own protocols. For TCRbeta analysis, collaborator samples were shipped as frozen whole blood, as isolated PBMCs, or as DNA extracted from either sample type. Sequencing was performed on peripheral blood. The chain links TRBV4-1 with TRBJ1-2; the D segment could be TRBD1, given 5 matching bases. The TCR comes from an older woman with COVID-19, enrolled during active disease. The sequence in DNA is TGCGCCAGCAGCCTTAGACCCGACAGTCTCAACTATGGCTACACCTTC. Its translation is CASSLRPDSLNYGYTF.